This T cell receptor (beta chain) was observed in a study of CD4 T cells in relation to SARS-CoV-2 and coronaviruses (dated by TCRdb to the early 2020s). Background on the whole study: The ViraFEST assay cultured PBMCs with antigen for about eleven days, then sequenced TCR beta CDR3s to find antigen-specific clonal expansions. An HIV-1 Nef peptide pool or a no-peptide culture served as the negative reference condition. Patient-derived lymphoblastoid cell lines were used to map the HLA restriction of shared crossreactive spike epitopes. At the level of individual TCR clonotypes, the study measured memory CD4+ T cell crossreactivity between SARS-CoV-2 spike protein and common cold coronavirus spike proteins. The Adaptive Biotechnologies TCR-sequencing kit was used for samples from three pre-COVID donors and for the naive versus memory experiments, whereas the other data were Illumina-based. For other donors in the study, expansion assays were sequenced with a different, Illumina-based TCR-beta assay. Results the study describes overall, beyond this receptor: The study was limited by small numbers of patients and tested TCRs. Compared with monoreactive clones, crossreactive clones had significantly weaker SARS-CoV-2-driven expansion, a result consistent with antigenic imprinting. Because no donor provided both pre-pandemic and post-infection samples, tracing the source of pre-existing responses was limited. Because the crossreactivity analysis focused on spike protein, crossreactivity against other viral proteins was not assessed. Roughly 60% of donors had memory CD4+ clonotypes that crossrecognized SARS-CoV-2 and at least one common cold coronavirus spike.

On this clone: The antigen it binds to is not known. There are no base qualities to consult, and no much larger clone falls within one base.

The CDR3 starts with the cysteine, ends with the phenylalanine, and has 16 residues. CDR3 DNA is the only sequence kept; it has 48 bases, read in frame from the first base. Trimming removed 0 bases from V and 8 bases from J; the gene matches leave 5 bases unexplained. CDR1 and CDR2, per the germline V gene, are MRHNA and SNTAGT. CD4+ T cells from unexposed donors were collected before the COVID-19 pandemic (2011-2018). After approximately eleven days of culture, CD4+ T cells were isolated with the EasySep CD4+ T cell isolation kit. Unexposed donor CD4+ T cells were tested for reactivity to SARS-CoV-2 S and N and four common cold coronavirus spike pools, as cell number allowed. Each well received two million PBMCs, cultured in IMDM supplemented with roughly 4.9% human AB serum and around 9 IU/ml IL-2. Half of the culture medium was replaced with fresh IL-2-containing medium on days 3 and 7. Triplicate replicate wells were generally used for each peptide culture condition. The leukapheresis product used for the unexposed donors was purchased from a commercial source. Ficoll-Paque PLUS gradient centrifugation was used to isolate PBMCs from either whole blood or leukapheresis product. PBMCs were either cryopreserved at -140°C or used fresh in the expansion assay. The QIAamp Micro DNA Kit was used to extract genomic DNA from the CD4+ T cells.

Libraries were constructed by the immunoSEQ multiplex PCR assay. Per the source publication's procedure: During preprocessing, nonproductive sequences were discarded, as were any CDR3s that did not begin with C, did not end with F or W, or were shorter than 7 amino acids. Antigen-specific clonotypes were called with the MANAFEST web app, based on expansion relative to reference and other culture wells. A clone was considered positive if the clone showed significant expansion compared with the reference culture in 2 of 3 replicate wells at an FDR below 0.05. Positive clones also required significant expansion versus all other tandem wells and an odds ratio above 5. CDR3 homology was measured as pairwise Levenshtein distance, computed with the stringdist R package after trimming three terminal residues from each end. TCRdb took this table from immuneACCESS and kept in-frame rearrangements with V and J called. Such tables lack part of the clones; where checked against another copy, unresolved V genes explain under half of the gap, and the rest is unexplained. The V and J calls and clone size come from that table; D and trimming were worked out from the DNA. This sample holds 18,000 or so clones; 78% were observed only once. 15% to 20% of the sample is taken by the ten largest.

What was sequenced was CD4+ T cells from PBMCs, cultured in vitro. The chain is assembled from TRBV6-4 and TRBJ2-1, with 12 central nucleotides matching TRBD1. The sequence came from a human donor in good health. The DNA sequence is as follows: TGTGCCAGCAGTGACTCGGGACAGGGGGCGACGGATGAGCAGTTCTTC. Its amino acids are CASSDSGQGATDEQFF.